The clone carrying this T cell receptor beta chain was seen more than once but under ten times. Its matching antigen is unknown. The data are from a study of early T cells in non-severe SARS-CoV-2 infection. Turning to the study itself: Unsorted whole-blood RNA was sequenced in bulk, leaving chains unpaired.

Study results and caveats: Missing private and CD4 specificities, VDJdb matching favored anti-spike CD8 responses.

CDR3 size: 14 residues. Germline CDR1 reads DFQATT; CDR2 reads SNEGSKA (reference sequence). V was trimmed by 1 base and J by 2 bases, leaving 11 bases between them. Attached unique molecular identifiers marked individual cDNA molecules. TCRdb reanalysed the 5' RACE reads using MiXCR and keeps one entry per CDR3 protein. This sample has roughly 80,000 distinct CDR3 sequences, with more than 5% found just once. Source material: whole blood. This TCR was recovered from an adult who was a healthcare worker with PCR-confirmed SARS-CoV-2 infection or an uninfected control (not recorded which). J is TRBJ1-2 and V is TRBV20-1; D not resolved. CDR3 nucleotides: TGCAGTGCTAGAGCCGGGCAGCCGAACTATGGCTACACCTTC. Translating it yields CSARAGQPNYGYTF.